This T cell receptor beta chain was identified in a study of blood T cell repertoires in COVID-19. Study-wide context: Italy, Spain and the United States were the sources of the convalescent and acute COVID-19 samples. Nucleic acid was either cDNA or gDNA, and it came from T cells, B-cell-depleted T cells, or PBMCs.

Original processing notes: Using reference gene primer amplification, nucleated cell counts were estimated. TCRdb's table, derived via immunoSEQ multiplex PCR, lists solely in-frame clones and lacks some. V, J and clone size are those of that table, while D and trimming were read from the DNA. The sample has some 300,000 clones, approximately 86% seen once. This CDR3 comprises 15 residues. CDR1 and CDR2 from the germline V gene are SNHLY and FYNNEI. Trimming removed 1 base from V and 10 bases from J; junction bases left unmatched: 7. The sequence derives from a man between 70 and 80 years old with acute or convalescent COVID-19. The chain employs TRBV2 and TRBJ2-1; 10 nucleotides align to TRBD2. The material sequenced was peripheral blood. The CDR3 sequence is CASSEETSGNVEQFF. The DNA for the CDR3 is TGTGCCAGCAGTGAAGAAACTAGCGGGAACGTGGAGCAGTTCTTC.